This entry concerns a single TCR beta chain. These data come from a study of T-cell memory formation after mild COVID-19. One entry per CDR3 protein results from TCRdb running MiXCR on the 5' RACE reads. The table shows around 250,000 distinct CDR3 sequences, with 15% to 20% occurring only once. CDR1 and CDR2 from the germline V gene are SGHRS and YFSETQ. V shed 3 bases and J 4 bases; nucleotides not matched to a gene: 14. The CDR3 is 17 residues long. The origin of this receptor is a man aged 18 to 30 who had mild COVID-19 (a few samples of this study predate the infection). Cell type and time point are not known. The chain couples TRBV5-1 to TRBJ2-7; TRBD1 matches at 9 bases. Source material: PBMCs or a T cell subset sorted from them (not recorded which). DNA of the CDR3: TGCGCCAGCAGCTGGGGACAGGGAAGGTTGAATTTGTACGAGCAGTACTTC. Translated, it gives CASSWGQGRLNLYEQYF. The whole variable domain, filled in from reference TRBV5-1 and TRBJ2-7, reads KAGVTQTPRYLIKTRGQQVTLSCSPISGHRSVSWYQQTPGQGLQFLFEYFSETQRNKGNFPGRFSGRQFSNSRSEMNVSTLELGDSALYLCASSWGQGRLNLYEQYFGPGTRLTVT.